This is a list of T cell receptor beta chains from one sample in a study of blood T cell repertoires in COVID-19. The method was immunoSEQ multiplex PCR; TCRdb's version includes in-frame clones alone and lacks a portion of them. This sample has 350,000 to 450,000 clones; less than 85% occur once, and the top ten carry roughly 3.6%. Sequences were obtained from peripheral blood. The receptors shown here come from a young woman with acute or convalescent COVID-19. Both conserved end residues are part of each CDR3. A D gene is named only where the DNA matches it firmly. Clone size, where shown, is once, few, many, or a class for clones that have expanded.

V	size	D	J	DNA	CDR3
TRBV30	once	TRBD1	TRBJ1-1	TGTGCCAGCAAGACAGGGGCCAACACTGAAGCTTTCTTT	CASKTGANTEAFF
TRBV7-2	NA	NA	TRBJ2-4	TGTGCCAGCGTTCCAGGGTTAGCCAAAAACATTCAGTACTTC	CASVPGLAKNIQYF
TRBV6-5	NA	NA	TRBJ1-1	TGTGCCAGCAGTTATTCGAGGGAGCGCTTCTTT	CASSYSRERFF
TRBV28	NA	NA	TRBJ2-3	TGTGCCAGCAGTATCAGGGTTGCAGGCCCCTATACGCAGTATTTT	CASSIRVAGPYTQYF
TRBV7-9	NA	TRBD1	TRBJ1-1	TGTGCCAGCGGCCAGGGGGCGAAAACTGAAGCTTTCTTT	CASGQGAKTEAFF
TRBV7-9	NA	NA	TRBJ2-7	TGTGCCAGCAGTCCCCTGGAGAGCTCCTACGAGCAGTACTTC	CASSPLESSYEQYF
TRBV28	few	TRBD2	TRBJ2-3	TGTGCCAGCAGTGACTTTAGCGGGAGGGACACAGATACGCAGTATTTT	CASSDFSGRDTDTQYF
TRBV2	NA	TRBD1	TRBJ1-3	TGTGCCAGTACAGGGGCCATTAGGAACACCATATATTTT	CASTGAIRNTIYF
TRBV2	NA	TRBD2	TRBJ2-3	TGTGCCAGCAGTGGGGACCTAGCGGGAGGATCCACAGATACGCAGTATTTT	CASSGDLAGGSTDTQYF
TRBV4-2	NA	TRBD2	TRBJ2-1	TGTGCCAGCAGCCAAACGGGACTAGCCAGCTCCTACAATGAGCAGTTCTTC	CASSQTGLASSYNEQFF
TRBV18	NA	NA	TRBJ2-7	TGTGCCAGCTCACCAAACGAGAACGAGCAGTACTTC	CASSPNENEQYF
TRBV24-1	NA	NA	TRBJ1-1	TGTGCCACCGAAGGGGTAGGCACTGAAGCTTTCTTT	CATEGVGTEAFF
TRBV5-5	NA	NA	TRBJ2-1	TGTGCCAGCAGCTTGTTCGGTGACAATGAGCAGTTCTTC	CASSLFGDNEQFF
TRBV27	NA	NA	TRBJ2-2	TGTGCCAGCACCGGCGGACTAAATTACACCGGGGAGCTGTTTTTT	CASTGGLNYTGELFF
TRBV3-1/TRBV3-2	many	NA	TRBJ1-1	TGTGCCAGCAGCCGTACAAGAATTGCTGAAGCTTTCTTT	CASSRTRIAEAFF
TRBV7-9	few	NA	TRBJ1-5	TGTGCCAGCAGCTTGGGGGGTCGGCCCCAGCATTTT	CASSLGGRPQHF
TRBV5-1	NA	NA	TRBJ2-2	TGCGCCAGCAGCCCTGAGACACTGAACACCGGGGAGCTGTTTTTT	CASSPETLNTGELFF
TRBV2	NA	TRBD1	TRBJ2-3	TGTGCCAGCAGTGAAGCGAAGAACAGGGGAAGGACAGATACGCAGTATTTT	CASSEAKNRGRTDTQYF
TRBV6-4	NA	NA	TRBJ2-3	TGTGCCAGCAGTCACCCGGTCAGGGTGTCAGATACGCAGTATTTT	CASSHPVRVSDTQYF
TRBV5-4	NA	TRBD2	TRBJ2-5	TGTGCCAGCAGCTTCGAACTAGCGGGGGCGGGAGAGACCCAGTACTTC	CASSFELAGAGETQYF
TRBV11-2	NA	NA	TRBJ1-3	TGTGCCAGCAGCCCCCTGCAGTTCTCTGGAAACACCATATATTTT	CASSPLQFSGNTIYF
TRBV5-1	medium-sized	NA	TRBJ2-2	TGCGCCAGCAGCTTGGCTCAGAGCGGCACCGGGGAGCTGTTTTTT	CASSLAQSGTGELFF
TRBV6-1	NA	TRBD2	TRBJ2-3	TGTGCCAGCAGTGGGTCGCGGACTAGCGTGAGCACAGATACGCAGTATTTT	CASSGSRTSVSTDTQYF
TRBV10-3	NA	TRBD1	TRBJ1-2	TGTGCCATCAGAGGGGACAGGGCGAACTATGGCTACACCTTC	CAIRGDRANYGYTF
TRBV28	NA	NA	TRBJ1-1	TGTGCCAGCAGCCCACAGCGGGTGAACACTGAAGCTTTCTTT	CASSPQRVNTEAFF
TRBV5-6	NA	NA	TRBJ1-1	TGTGCCAGCAGCGGGGGAGGGGCGTTGGGGACTGAAGCTTTCTTT	CASSGGGALGTEAFF
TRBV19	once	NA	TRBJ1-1	TGTGCCAGTAGTATGACAATTTCCGGCACTGAAGCTTTCTTT	CASSMTISGTEAFF
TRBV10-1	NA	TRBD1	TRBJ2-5	TGCGCCAGCAGTGACGCACGACAGGGCCGGGAGACCCAGTACTTC	CASSDARQGRETQYF
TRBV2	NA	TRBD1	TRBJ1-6	TGTGCCAGCAGTCCGGACAGGGGCGATTCACCCCTCCACTTT	CASSPDRGDSPLHF
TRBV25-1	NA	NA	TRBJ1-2	TGTGCCAGCAGTGAACTCGGAGGCGGCTACACCTTC	CASSELGGGYTF
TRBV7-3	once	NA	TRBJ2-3	TGTGCCAGCAGCTTCGGCGGGGCGGGATCAGATACGCAGTATTTT	CASSFGGAGSDTQYF
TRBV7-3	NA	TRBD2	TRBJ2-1	TGTGCCAGCAGCTTAACCGGGGGGGCCCTAGATGAGCAGTTCTTC	CASSLTGGALDEQFF
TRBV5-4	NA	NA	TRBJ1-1	TGTGCCAGCAGCTTGGGGGGGGAGACTGAAGCTTTCTTT	CASSLGGETEAFF
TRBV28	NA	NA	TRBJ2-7	TGTGCCAGCAGTCTAAGCGGAGGTCCCTCCTACGAGCAGTACTTC	CASSLSGGPSYEQYF
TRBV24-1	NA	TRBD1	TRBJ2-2	TGTGCCACCAGTGACATACAGGGGGCCGACACCGGGGAGCTGTTTTTT	CATSDIQGADTGELFF
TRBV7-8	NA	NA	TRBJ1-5	TGTGCCAGCAGCCCTCGTTCCGACAGGTGGGATCAGCCCCAGCATTTT	CASSPRSDRWDQPQHF
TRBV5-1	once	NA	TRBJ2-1	TGCGCCAGCGATCCAACTTGGGGAGATCGCGGGGCGAAATCCTACAATGAGCAGTTCTTC	CASDPTWGDRGAKSYNEQFF
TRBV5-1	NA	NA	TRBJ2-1	TGCGCCAGCAGACCAGGACTCCAGGCTTGGGAGCAGTTCTTC	CASRPGLQAWEQFF
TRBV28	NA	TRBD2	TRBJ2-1	TGTGCCAGCAGTTCCTTGACTAGCGGGAGGGCCCTAGATGAGCAGTTCTTC	CASSSLTSGRALDEQFF
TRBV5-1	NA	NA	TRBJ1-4	TGCGCCAGCACCGTCGCAACTAATGAAAAACTGTTTTTT	CASTVATNEKLFF
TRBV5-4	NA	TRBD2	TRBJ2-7	TGTGCCAGCAGCTCCGGGACTAGCGGCTACGAGCAGTACTTC	CASSSGTSGYEQYF
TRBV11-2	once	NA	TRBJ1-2	TGTGCCAGCAGCTTAGATCTAGGCTATCCTGGGGGCTACACCTTC	CASSLDLGYPGGYTF
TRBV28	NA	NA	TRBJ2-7	TGTGCCAGCAGTTCTGGGACTCGACACTACGAGCAGTACTTC	CASSSGTRHYEQYF
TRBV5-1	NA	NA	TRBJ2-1	TGCGCCAGCAGCTTGGTGACAGAAAAACCCTACAATGAGCAGTTCTTC	CASSLVTEKPYNEQFF
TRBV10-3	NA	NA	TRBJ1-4	TGTGCCATCAGTGTCGGGGGGCAGGGAAATGAAAAACTGTTTTTT	CAISVGGQGNEKLFF